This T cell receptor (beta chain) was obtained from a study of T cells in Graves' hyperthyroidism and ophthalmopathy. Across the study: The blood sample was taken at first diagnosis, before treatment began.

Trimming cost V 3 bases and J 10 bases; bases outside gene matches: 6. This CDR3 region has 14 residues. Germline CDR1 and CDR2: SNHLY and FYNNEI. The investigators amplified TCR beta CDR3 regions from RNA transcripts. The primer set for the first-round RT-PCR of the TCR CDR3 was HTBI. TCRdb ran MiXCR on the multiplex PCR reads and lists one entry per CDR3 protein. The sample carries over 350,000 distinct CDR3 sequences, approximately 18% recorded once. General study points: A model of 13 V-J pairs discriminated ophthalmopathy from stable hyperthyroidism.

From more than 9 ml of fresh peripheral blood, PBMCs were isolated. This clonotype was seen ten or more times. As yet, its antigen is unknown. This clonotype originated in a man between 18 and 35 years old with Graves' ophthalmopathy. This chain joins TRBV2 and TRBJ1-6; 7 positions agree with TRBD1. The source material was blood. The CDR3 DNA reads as TGTGCCAGCAGTGACCTACAGGGGAGCTCACCCCTCCACTTT. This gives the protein CASSDLQGSSPLHF.